Listed below are T cell receptor beta chains from one sample, sequenced in a study of blood T cell repertoires in COVID-19. Assay used: immunoSEQ multiplex PCR; TCRdb lists only in-frame clones, some missing. The profile covers about 63,000 clones, with 88% appearing a single time and about 5% taken by the ten largest. The sequenced sample was peripheral blood. The receptors shown here come from a human donor in a cohort sampled during active COVID-19. Both conserved end residues are part of each CDR3.

v_call cdr3_aa
TRBV15 CATSRAGFGIWPRSEQFF
TRBV29-1 CSVETGGGGQPQHF
TRBV7-7 CASSPGQGTDTQYF
TRBV5-1 CASSLNQNYNEQFF
TRBV25-1 CASSGTSGGQETQYF
TRBV19 CASSDRGLRNTEAFF
TRBV7-2 CASSPALAARDTQYF
TRBV25-1 CASGLAGAQETQYF
TRBV3-1/TRBV3-2 CASSQTGSEQYF
TRBV7-2 CASSLLFGRGKNTEAFF
TRBV5-6 CASSLMGGSNQPQHF
TRBV19 CASSSFTRDRAYEQYF
TRBV19 CASRGQGRDTIYF
TRBV7-6 CASSQTSGAGPSNEQFF
TRBV10-2 CASSPGTGFPANYGYTF
TRBV7-9 CASSPSTGPGTEAFF
TRBV7-9 CASSAPGTDKQPQHF
TRBV7-9 CASSPLGGSYNEQFF
TRBV4-3 CASSQDRDRAAFF
TRBV27 CASSLPPGEGNTEAFF
TRBV10-1 CASSEGDRGYEQYF
TRBV12-3/TRBV12-4 CASSQTDTQYF
TRBV6-1 CASSETREVLWVLTF
TRBV11-2 CATRLSGRAIYNEQFF
TRBV21-1 CASTSKVGGARNTIYF
TRBV5-1 CASSSRTGKADTQYF
TRBV29-1 CSVERADRATDTQYF
TRBV7-9 CASSPRGRTSSYEQYF
TRBV28 CASSLASGGGNEQFF
TRBV27 CASSNAGRGGPNEQFF
TRBV5-1 CASSIGTGTWETQYF
TRBV11-3 CASSLDGRTGVTEAFF
TRBV2 CASSVGRLDSDTQYF
TRBV5-8 CASSSQGAPTDTQYF
TRBV27 CASSATGPNQPQHF
TRBV30 CAWSGSINTGELFF
TRBV15 CATSRDSGTYNEQFF
TRBV7-2 CASSSTGGHQPQHF
TRBV19 CASRDRENQPQHF
TRBV5-1 CASSAGQGPETQYF
TRBV27 CASSLLGTGRSYEQYF
TRBV6-6 CASSNYAGIYEQYF
TRBV27 CASSSLPYIDGGGSGANVLTF
TRBV6-5 CASSYSKELSGNTIYF
TRBV7-2 CASTKGVGYGYTF
TRBV18 CASSQGGKGTDTQYF
TRBV6-2/TRBV6-3 CASSYAGTAYGYTF
TRBV2 CASRASEANYGYTF
TRBV6-5 CASSYSGQGGEQYF
TRBV23-1 CASSQSDSDSNQPQHF
TRBV28 CASSRRQGSHEQYF
TRBV6-4 CAKQGGTSATGELFF
TRBV20-1 CSVSRSYGYTF
TRBV5-1 CASSYRDLGNEQFF
TRBV2 CASSRDRNKNIQYF